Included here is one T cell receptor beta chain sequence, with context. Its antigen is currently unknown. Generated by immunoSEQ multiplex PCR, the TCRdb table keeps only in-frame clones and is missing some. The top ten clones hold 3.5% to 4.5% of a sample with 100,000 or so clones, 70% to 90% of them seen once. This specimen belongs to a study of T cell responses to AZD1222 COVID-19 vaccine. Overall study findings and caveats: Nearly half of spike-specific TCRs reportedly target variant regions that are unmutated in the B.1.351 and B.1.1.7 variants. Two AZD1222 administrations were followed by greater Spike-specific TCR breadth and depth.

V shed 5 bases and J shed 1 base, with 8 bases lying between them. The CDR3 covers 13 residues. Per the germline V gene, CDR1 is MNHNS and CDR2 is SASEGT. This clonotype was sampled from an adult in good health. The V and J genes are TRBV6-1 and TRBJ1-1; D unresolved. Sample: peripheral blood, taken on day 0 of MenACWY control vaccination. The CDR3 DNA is TGTGCCAGCAGTCGGGGAGAGAACACTGAAGCTTTCTTT. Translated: CASSRGENTEAFF.